A single sample is the source of the 26 T cell receptor beta chains below, sequenced in a study of cytomegalovirus exposure and HLA in healthy donors. In the PCR, 60 Vbeta and 13 Jbeta primers were used. Sequencing used immunoSEQ multiplex PCR; TCRdb keeps in-frame clones, though not all of them. The table has 75,000 to 95,000 clones, roughly 78% seen once. The specimen was PBMCs. These receptors were obtained from a male donor in good health and CMV-seropositive.

V and J are TRBV10-3 and TRBJ2-6, with 10 bases aligning to TRBD1. CDR3 size: 21 residues. Looked up from germline, CDR1 is ENHRY and CDR2 is SYGVKD. V gave up 0 bases and J gave up 3 bases; unmatched junction bases: 14. As DNA, the CDR3 is TGTGCCATCAGTGAGTCACGGGCAGTGACAGGGGGCTGGTATGGGGCCAACGTCCTGACTTTC. Its translation: CAISESRAVTGGWYGANVLTF.

The rearrangement uses TRBV2 and TRBJ2-2; D call uncertain. CDR3 length: 14 residues. Trimming stripped 4 bases from V and 4 bases from J, with 10 bases between. Germline CDR1 SNHLY, CDR2 FYNNEI. The CDR3 loop is CASSGGAGTGELFF. The CDR3 DNA sequence: TGTGCCAGCAGTGGCGGCGCCGGCACCGGGGAGCTGTTTTTT.

The J gene is TRBJ1-5, the V gene TRBV7-2, with no clear D. Germline V lookup: CDR1 SGHTA, CDR2 FQGNSA. Trimming removed 2 bases at V and 0 bases at J, with 5 bases between. The CDR3 extends over 14 amino acids. The CDR3 region is CASSLYYSNQPQHF. Here the CDR3 DNA reads TGTGCCAGCAGCTTATATTATAGCAATCAGCCCCAGCATTTT. The full variable domain, completed using reference TRBV7-2 and TRBJ1-5, is GAGVSQSPSNKVTEKGKDVELRCDPISGHTALYWYRQSLGQGLEFLIYFQGNSAPDKSGLPSDRFSAERTGGSVSTLTIQRTQQEDSAVYLCASSLYYSNQPQHFGDGTRLSIL.

V gene TRBV7-8 combines with J gene TRBJ2-7; TRBD2 agrees at 8 bases. The length of the CDR3 is 14 residues. The germline V gene encodes CDR1 SGHVS and CDR2 FQNEAQ. V lost 5 bases, J lost 3 bases, and 6 bases stayed unmatched. CDR3 DNA: TGTGCCAGCAGCCTTAGCGGGATAAACTACGAGCAGTACTTC. This gives the protein CASSLSGINYEQYF.

The chain's CDR3 is CASSLQGGPGTQYF. In DNA form, the CDR3 reads TGTGCCAGCAGCCTCCAGGGTGGTCCGGGTACGCAGTATTTT. The rearrangement links TRBV9 to TRBJ2-3; a possible D gene is TRBD1 (5 bases). CDR3 length equals 14 residues. Germline V gene sequence: CDR1 SGDLS, CDR2 YYNGEE. V shed 4 bases and J shed 8 bases, with 17 bases lying between them.

The V gene is TRBV7-8, the J gene TRBJ1-3; 7 bases fit TRBD1. Germline V gene sequence: CDR1 SGHVS, CDR2 FQNEAQ. V shed 4 bases and J 4 bases; nucleotides not matched to a gene: 19. This CDR3 comprises 19 residues. This CDR3 is CASSSSPKPGQSSGNTIYF. The CDR3 DNA reads TGTGCCAGCAGCTCCTCACCGAAACCGGGACAGTCTAGCGGAAACACCATATATTTT.

Here the CDR3 reads CASSLAGSAQTGELFF. DNA for the CDR3: TGTGCCAGCAGCTTGGCCGGGTCAGCCCAGACCGGGGAGCTGTTTTTT. The chain joins TRBV5-6 to TRBJ2-2, with D hard to call. V gave up 0 bases and J gave up 5 bases, with 14 bases separating them. Germline CDR1 and CDR2: SGHDT and YYEEEE. The CDR3 is made up of 16 amino acids.

The table lists this clone with a count of one. The rearrangement joins TRBV7-2 to TRBJ1-5, with 7 bases matching TRBD1. CDR1 is SGHTA, CDR2 FQGNSA, per germline. This CDR3 is built from 14 residues. V trimming: 5 bases; J trimming: 7 bases; junction bases outside the gene matches: 8. CDR3 residues: CASSPIQGLQPQHF. CDR3 coding DNA: TGTGCCAGCAGCCCCATACAGGGGTTGCAGCCCCAGCATTTT.

The chain uses TRBV5-3 and TRBJ1-3; D unclear. TRBV5-3 is an open reading frame whose function is uncertain. The CDR3 runs to 15 residues. Trimming removed 2 bases at V and 0 bases at J, with 9 bases between. Here the CDR3 reads CARSLVRHSGNTIYF. DNA of the CDR3: TGTGCCAGAAGCTTAGTGCGGCACTCTGGAAACACCATATATTTT.

The genes are TRBV5-5 and TRBJ2-1, with TRBD2 as a possible D gene (7 bases). V was trimmed by 7 bases and J by 7 bases, leaving 15 bases between them. CDR1 and CDR2 from the germline V gene are SGHKS and YYEKEE (reference sequence). This CDR3 contains 13 residues. For the CDR3, the DNA is TGTGCCAGCCAGAGGGGGGGAGTGAATGAGCAGTTCTTC. This translates into CASQRGGVNEQFF.

The gene calls are TRBV9 and TRBJ2-3, with 9 bases fitting TRBD2. The junction had 15 bases not matched to a gene; V was cut back by 4 bases and J by 6 bases. CDR1 and CDR2 (germline): SGDLS, YYNGEE. The CDR3 loop spans 17 amino acids. This CDR3 reads CASSPREGGGAEDTQYF. DNA for the CDR3: TGTGCCAGCAGCCCCCGGGAAGGCGGGGGGGCCGAGGATACGCAGTATTTT.

The V and J genes are TRBV29-1 and TRBJ1-2; D unclear. Trimming left V 1 base short and J 6 bases short, with 6 bases between. Germline CDR1 is SQVTM and CDR2 is ANQGSEA. The CDR3 sequence is 11 residues long. Here the CDR3 DNA reads TGCAGCGTTGAAGCGAGCGATGGCTACACCTTC. Translated: CSVEASDGYTF.

The J gene is TRBJ2-3, the V gene TRBV7-2; no clear D. Germline V gene sequence: CDR1 SGHTA, CDR2 FQGNSA. Trimming stripped 6 bases from V and 2 bases from J, with 6 bases between. This CDR3 is built from 12 residues. DNA of the CDR3: TGTGCCAGCAGATCCATCACAGATACGCAGTATTTT. This codes for CASRSITDTQYF.

The chain couples TRBV11-2 to TRBJ2-1; 10 bases map to TRBD2. Looked up from germline, CDR1 is SGHAT and CDR2 is FQNNGV. The V and J ends lost 0 bases and 10 bases, in that order; junction bases with no gene match: 15. This CDR3 spans 18 amino acids. The CDR3 loop is CASSLETGVTSGFQEQFF. In nucleotides, the CDR3 is TGTGCCAGCAGCTTAGAGACGGGTGTGACTAGCGGGTTTCAAGAGCAGTTCTTC.

Concerning this clone: The final CDR3 position lacks the conserved phenylalanine or tryptophan, pointing to a likely read error. Because the CDR3's place on the DNA is in doubt, the DNA is left out and the CDR3 is given as listed by TCRdb. The chain's CDR3 is CAWSINRGQLCFK. The J gene is TRBJ1-2, the V gene TRBV30; TRBD1, the table's D call, was not compared with the DNA. The CDR3 is 13 residues long, ends included. CDR1 is GTSNPN and CDR2 is SVGIG in the germline V gene (reference sequence).

This chain joins TRBV28 and TRBJ1-1; tentative D call: TRBD1 (5 bases). Germline V gene sequence: CDR1 MDHEN, CDR2 SYDVKM. CDR3 size: 15 residues. V dropped 0 bases and J dropped 1 base, with 9 bases sitting between them. The CDR3 loop reads CASSLWTAKNTEAFF. The DNA for the CDR3 is TGTGCCAGCAGTTTATGGACAGCTAAGAACACTGAAGCTTTCTTT.

The chain links TRBV19 to TRBJ1-1, with TRBD1 identical over 12 bases. This CDR3 is built from 14 residues. Trimming at V came to 9 bases and at J to 6 bases, leaving 8 bases not matched to a gene. The germline V gene has CDR1 LNHDA and CDR2 SQIVND (reference sequence). CDR3: CASWDRGRLPEAFF. Here the CDR3 DNA reads TGTGCCAGCTGGGACAGGGGGCGCCTCCCTGAAGCTTTCTTT.

This clone turned up a few times. The J gene is TRBJ1-5, the V gene TRBV6-5; a possible D gene is TRBD1 (5 bases). Germline CDR1 MNHEY, CDR2 SVGAGI. V lost 5 bases, J lost 4 bases, and 15 bases lay in between. The CDR3 is made up of 15 amino acids. CDR3 loop: CASSQTTVQNQPQHF. The DNA of the CDR3 is TGTGCCAGCAGTCAGACGACAGTCCAGAATCAGCCCCAGCATTTT.

This clone has just a few counts. V gene TRBV2 combines with J gene TRBJ2-5; 7 bases are a match to TRBD1. The CDR3 has 14 residues. J lost 2 bases, V lost 6 bases, and 6 bases had no gene match. From germline, CDR1 is SNHLY and CDR2 FYNNEI. Here the CDR3 reads CASSGGTAQETQYF. DNA for the CDR3: TGTGCCAGCAGCGGTGGGACAGCACAAGAGACCCAGTACTTC.

CDR3 nucleotide sequence: TGTGCCAGCAGTTTATCCTACGGTATGGACACTGAAGCTTTCTTT. Translated, it gives CASSLSYGMDTEAFF. The V and J genes are TRBV27 and TRBJ1-1; D gene uncertain. The germline gives CDR1 MNHEY, CDR2 SMNVEV (reference sequence). This CDR3 spans 15 amino acids. V lost 0 bases and J 3 bases, leaving 11 bases between the germline ends.

This sequence joins TRBV14 and TRBJ2-3; 8 bases align to TRBD2. Trimming cost V 1 base and J 4 bases; bases outside gene matches: 13. This CDR3 has 18 amino acids. Germline CDR1 SGHDN, CDR2 FVKESK. CDR3 sequence reads: CASSQVPPGLDLADTQYF. The CDR3 nucleotides read TGTGCCAGCAGCCAAGTTCCCCCGGGACTAGACCTCGCAGATACGCAGTATTTT.

This clone appeared a few times. J is TRBJ1-2 and V is TRBV28; D is unclear. Germline values: CDR1 MDHEN, CDR2 SYDVKM. V was trimmed by 5 bases and J by 8 bases, leaving 12 bases between them. The CDR3 has 12 amino acids. CDR3 DNA sequence: TGTGCCAGCAGTGAAACAGTTCCCGGCTACACCTTC. It translates to CASSETVPGYTF.

The V call is TRBV5-1, the J call TRBJ1-2; D unresolved. Germline V gene lookup returns CDR1 SGHRS and CDR2 YFSETQ. The CDR3 length is 13 residues. V was trimmed by 0 bases and J by 8 bases, leaving 11 bases between them. CDR3 nucleotide sequence: TGCGCCAGCAGCTTGGAGTCTGCCGGGGGCTACACCTTC. Translated, it gives CASSLESAGGYTF.

This chain links TRBV19 with TRBJ2-5; 10 nucleotides match TRBD1. Germline V gene lookup returns CDR1 LNHDA and CDR2 SQIVND (reference sequence). J was trimmed by 5 bases and V by 11 bases; bases with no gene match: 11. The CDR3 is made up of 14 amino acids. The CDR3 nucleotides read TGTGCCTCTAAGTCGGGGACAGGGGTGGAGACCCAGTACTTC. Translated: CASKSGTGVETQYF.

The chain is built from TRBV19 and TRBJ1-4, with TRBD1 matching over 7 bases. The CDR3 loop spans 14 amino acids. V was clipped by 2 bases and J by 6 bases; unmatched bases: 3. CDR1 LNHDA and CDR2 SQIVND come from the germline V gene (reference sequence). CDR3 sequence (DNA): TGTGCCAGTAGTATAAGAGGGGGCGATGAAAAACTGTTTTTT. Residues: CASSIRGGDEKLFF.

The chain recombines TRBV28 with TRBJ1-4, with D unresolved. Trimming shortened V by 7 bases and J by 2 bases, and 5 bases separated the two germline ends. From germline, CDR1 is MDHEN and CDR2 SYDVKM. This CDR3 is built from 12 residues. The CDR3 sequence: CASTVTNEKLFF. CDR3 bases: TGTGCCAGCACGGTGACTAATGAAAAACTGTTTTTT.